This entry features one T cell receptor (beta chain) sequence. The sample belongs to a study of blood T cell repertoires in COVID-19. Across the whole study: Both acute and convalescent COVID-19 samples were obtained from the United States, Italy and Spain. T cells, B-cell-depleted T cells, or PBMCs provided the cDNA or gDNA that served as material.

Under the authors' procedure: The assay estimated nucleated cells by amplifying reference gene primers. TCRdb's copy holds only in-frame clones and misses some; the assay was immunoSEQ multiplex PCR. V and J calls plus clone size are reproduced from that table; the DNA served to infer D and trimming. The data show more than 90,000 clones, less than 75% seen once. After removal of 4 bases from V and 1 base from J, the junction contained 7 bases not matched to a gene. Germline CDR1 SGHRS, CDR2 YFSETQ. The CDR3 consists of 15 residues. This sequence joins TRBV5-1 and TRBJ1-1; TRBD1 matches at 7 bases. The sequence was collected from a woman between 55 and 75 years old in a cohort sampled during active or convalescent COVID-19. Sequencing was performed on peripheral blood. The DNA of the CDR3 is TGCGCCAGCAGCGGAAGAGACAGGGAGAACACTGAAGCTTTCTTT. Translated: CASSGRDRENTEAFF.